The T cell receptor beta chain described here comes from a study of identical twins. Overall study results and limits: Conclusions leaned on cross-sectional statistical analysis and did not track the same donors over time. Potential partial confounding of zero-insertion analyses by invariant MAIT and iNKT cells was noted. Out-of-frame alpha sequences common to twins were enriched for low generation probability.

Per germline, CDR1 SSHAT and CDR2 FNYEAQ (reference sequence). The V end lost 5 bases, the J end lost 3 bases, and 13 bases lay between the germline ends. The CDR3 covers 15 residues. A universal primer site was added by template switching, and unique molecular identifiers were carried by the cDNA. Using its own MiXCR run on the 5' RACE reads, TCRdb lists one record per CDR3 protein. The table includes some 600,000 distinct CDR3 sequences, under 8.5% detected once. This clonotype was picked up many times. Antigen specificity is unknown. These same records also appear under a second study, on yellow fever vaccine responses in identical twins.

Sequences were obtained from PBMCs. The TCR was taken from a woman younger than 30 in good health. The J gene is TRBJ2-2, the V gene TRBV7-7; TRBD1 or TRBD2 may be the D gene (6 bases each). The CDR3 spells CASSKGGLDTGELFF. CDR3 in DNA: TGTGCCAGCAGCAAAGGGGGACTCGACACCGGGGAGCTGTTTTTT.